The 22 T cell receptor beta chains below come from one sample, sequenced in a study of shared clonotypes between healthy human individuals. Assay used: immunoSEQ multiplex PCR; TCRdb lists only in-frame clones, some missing. The sample records hundreds of thousands of clones, about 97% being singletons. The sample was naive CD4+ T cells sorted from blood. Sample subset: CD45RA+ positively selected. The source of these receptors is a woman in her 30s in good health.

This chain links TRBV5-1 with TRBJ2-7, with D tentatively TRBD1 (6 bases). This CDR3 comprises 13 residues. The germline CDR1 and CDR2 sequences are SGHRS and YFSETQ. V dropped 3 bases and J dropped 5 bases, with 12 bases sitting between them. The CDR3 region is CASSSTGLDEQYF. For the CDR3, the DNA is TGCGCCAGCAGCTCGACAGGATTAGACGAGCAGTACTTC.

The gene calls are TRBV27 and TRBJ2-5; D is perhaps TRBD1 (6 bases). The CDR3 runs to 14 residues. The germline gives CDR1 MNHEY, CDR2 SMNVEV (reference sequence). V was cut by 4 bases and J by 4 bases, with 13 bases left in between. The CDR3 nucleotides are TGTGCCAGCAGTTCCATCCTAGGGGGAGAGACCCAGTACTTC. Its protein product is CASSSILGGETQYF.

J is TRBJ1-1 and V is TRBV27; D gene unclear. Germline CDR1 is MNHEY and CDR2 is SMNVEV (reference sequence). V lost 6 bases and J lost 1, with 9 bases in between. This CDR3 comprises 13 residues. The CDR3 DNA reads as TGTGCCAGCAGCCCAGGACGGAACACTGAAGCTTTCTTT. It encodes CASSPGRNTEAFF.

CDR3 in amino acids: CASSLVLRGAGNSPLHF. For the CDR3, the DNA is TGCGCCAGCAGCTTGGTATTGAGGGGGGCAGGTAATTCACCCCTCCACTTT. The V gene is TRBV5-1, the J gene TRBJ1-6, with D tentatively TRBD1 (6 bases). Between the trimmed V and J ends, which lost 0 bases and 6 bases, there was a span of 16 bases. The CDR3 has 17 amino acids. CDR1 and CDR2 (germline): SGHRS, YFSETQ.

The J gene is TRBJ2-7, the V gene TRBV7-9, with D perhaps TRBD1 (6 bases). V shed 0 bases and J shed 4 bases, with 7 bases lying between them. The CDR3 length is 13 residues. The V gene's germline CDR1 is SEHNR and CDR2 FQNEAQ (reference sequence). Written as DNA, the CDR3 is TGTGCCAGCAGCTTAGCAGACAGGTACGAGCAGTACTTC. This translates into CASSLADRYEQYF.

The chain carries TRBV11-2 and TRBJ1-2; 9 bases are a match to TRBD1. CDR3 length equals 13 residues. V trimming: 7 bases; J trimming: 6 bases; junction bases outside the gene matches: 6. Per the germline V gene, CDR1 is SGHAT and CDR2 is FQNNGV. The CDR3 loop is CASTSDRGNGYTF. The DNA for the CDR3 is TGTGCCAGCACCTCGGACAGGGGAAATGGCTACACCTTC.

As for this clone: Other DNA sequences of this sample code for an identical CDR3. The rearrangement joins TRBV7-2 to TRBJ1-1; D gene uncertain. V gave up 2 bases and J gave up 0 bases, with 10 bases separating them. From germline, CDR1 is SGHTA and CDR2 FQGNSA. The CDR3 covers 15 residues. CDR3 coding DNA: TGTGCCAGCAGCTTACAAGGCACGATGAACACTGAAGCTTTCTTT. Protein product: CASSLQGTMNTEAFF.

The gene calls are TRBV6-5 and TRBJ2-1; 7 bases agree with TRBD1. The V and J ends lost 6 bases and 7 bases, in that order; junction bases with no gene match: 9. Germline CDR1 reads MNHEY; CDR2 reads SVGAGI. The CDR3 has 14 residues. CDR3 in DNA: TGTGCCAGCAGGGTACCGGGACAGCCTAATGAGCAGTTCTTC. Translation gives CASRVPGQPNEQFF.

V is TRBV28 and J is TRBJ1-2; the D gene is possibly TRBD1 (5 bases). The CDR3 is 13 amino acids. Trimming took off 3 bases at V and 2 bases at J, with 7 bases between the two ends. Germline V gene data show CDR1 as MDHEN and CDR2 as SYDVKM. The CDR3 loop reads CASSLDMNYGYTF. CDR3 nucleotide sequence: TGTGCCAGCAGTTTGGACATGAACTATGGCTACACCTTC.

The genes are TRBV7-9 and TRBJ2-7; 7 positions match TRBD1. The trim removed 7 bases at V and 4 bases at J, leaving 16 bases unmatched. Germline V lookup: CDR1 SEHNR, CDR2 FQNEAQ (reference sequence). The CDR3 runs 16 residues. This chain's CDR3 is CASTYGQVGPGYEQYF. The CDR3 DNA reads as TGTGCCAGCACCTACGGACAGGTCGGACCTGGGTACGAGCAGTACTTC.

The chain links TRBV5-5 to TRBJ2-1; 12 bases match TRBD2. The CDR3 runs 15 residues. V lost 4 bases, J lost 7 bases, and 6 bases stayed unmatched. The germline CDR1 and CDR2 sequences are SGHKS and YYEKEE (reference sequence). The chain's CDR3 is CASSPLAGGGNEQFF. Written as DNA, the CDR3 is TGTGCCAGCAGCCCACTAGCGGGAGGTGGAAATGAGCAGTTCTTC. Combining the CDR3 with reference TRBV5-5 and TRBJ2-1 gives the whole variable domain DAGVTQSPTHLIKTRGQQVTLRCSPISGHKSVSWYQQVLGQGPQFIFQYYEKEERGRGNFPDRFSARQFPNYSSELNVNALLLGDSALYLCASSPLAGGGNEQFFGPGTRLTVL.

The genes are TRBV28 and TRBJ1-1; D is unresolved. The CDR3 length is 12 residues. Germline V CDR1 and CDR2: MDHEN, SYDVKM. V lost 8 bases and J 4 bases, leaving 11 bases between the germline ends. CDR3 residues: CASGVSATEAFF. CDR3 in DNA: TGTGCCAGCGGGGTTTCTGCCACTGAAGCTTTCTTT.

The chain carries TRBV29-1 and TRBJ2-1, with 11 nucleotides matching TRBD2. The CDR3 loop spans 16 amino acids. The germline V gene encodes CDR1 SQVTM and CDR2 ANQGSEA. The junction had 10 bases not matched to a gene; V was cut back by 1 base and J by 8 bases. The CDR3 region is CSVEVPSGRLGYEQFF. CDR3 coding DNA: TGCAGCGTTGAAGTCCCTAGCGGGAGGCTTGGGTATGAGCAGTTCTTC.

The chain carries TRBV2 and TRBJ2-1, with 10 nucleotides matching TRBD2. This CDR3 spans 15 amino acids. V lost 7 bases and J lost 3; bases outside the gene matches: 6. The germline V gene has CDR1 SNHLY and CDR2 FYNNEI. The chain's CDR3 is CASNSGRADYNEQFF. The CDR3 DNA reads as TGTGCCAGCAACAGCGGGAGGGCCGACTACAATGAGCAGTTCTTC.

J is TRBJ1-2 and V is TRBV29-1; D is perhaps TRBD1 (6 bases). Looked up from germline, CDR1 is SQVTM and CDR2 is ANQGSEA. This CDR3 has 16 residues. The germline V and J ends were trimmed by 2 bases and 6 bases, with 22 bases remaining between them. The CDR3 DNA reads TGCAGCGTTGAATATGGAAAGGGTCAGGGGTTACATGGCTACACCTTC. This codes for CSVEYGKGQGLHGYTF.

This rearrangement joins TRBV7-9 to TRBJ2-1, with unresolved D. V lost 5 bases, J lost 9 bases, and 11 bases lay in between. CDR3 length: 12 residues. Germline V gene data show CDR1 as SEHNR and CDR2 as FQNEAQ (reference sequence). CDR3 DNA sequence: TGTGCCAGCAGCGGCCGACCGGGTGAGCAGTTCTTC. This translates into CASSGRPGEQFF.

CDR3 in DNA: TGTGCCAGCAGTGAGCAGGGGACTGGGGCCAACGTCCTGACTTTC. Translated, it gives CASSEQGTGANVLTF. The J gene is TRBJ2-6, the V gene TRBV2; TRBD1 is a possible D gene (6 bases). V lost 3 bases and J lost 2, with 8 bases in between. Germline assignment: CDR1 SNHLY and CDR2 FYNNEI. CDR3 length equals 15 residues. The full variable domain, its missing parts supplied by reference TRBV2 and TRBJ2-6, is EPEVTQTPSHQVTQMGQEVILRCVPISNHLYFYWYRQILGQKVEFLVSFYNNEISEKSEIFDDQFSVERPDGSNFTLKIRSTKLEDSAMYFCASSEQGTGANVLTFGAGSRLTVL.

The chain recombines TRBV15 with TRBJ1-5, with 9 bases lining up with TRBD1. The V gene end was trimmed by 1 base and the J gene end by 1 base; junction bases not matched to a gene: 8. The CDR3 loop spans 18 amino acids. Germline V lookup: CDR1 LNHNV, CDR2 YYDKDF (reference sequence). CDR3 loop: CATSRVSKQGASNQPQHF. The CDR3 nucleotides read TGTGCCACCAGCAGAGTCTCAAAACAGGGGGCGAGCAATCAGCCCCAGCATTTT.

The chain recombines TRBV23-1 with TRBJ1-2; D uncertain. TRBV23-1 is an ORF for which the function is uncertain. CDR3 length equals 14 residues. V lost 7 bases and J lost 2, with 14 bases in between. In DNA form, the CDR3 reads TGCGCCAGCAACAAGCGGGTACCGAACTATGGCTACACCTTC. It specifies CASNKRVPNYGYTF.

The chain couples TRBV18 to TRBJ1-1, with 10 positions matching TRBD1. Germline CDR1 and CDR2: KGHSH and LQKENI. The trim removed 3 bases at V and 4 bases at J, leaving 2 bases unmatched. The CDR3 runs to 14 residues. This chain's CDR3 is CASSPDRGSTEAFF. CDR3 DNA sequence: TGTGCCAGCTCACCGGACAGGGGGAGCACTGAAGCTTTCTTT.

The V call is TRBV25-1, the J call TRBJ2-1; 9 positions match TRBD2. This CDR3 spans 15 amino acids. Trimming took 3 bases from V and 9 from J; bases not matched to a gene: 9. Germline V gene data show CDR1 as MGHDK and CDR2 as SYGVNS. The CDR3: CASSDSASGIGEQFF. As DNA, the CDR3 is TGTGCCAGCAGTGATTCAGCTAGCGGGATAGGTGAGCAGTTCTTC.

The sample holds one count of this clone. The chain carries TRBV29-1 and TRBJ2-2; D is ambiguous. There are 13 residues in the CDR3. Trimming took 4 bases from V and 3 from J, leaving 9 bases between them. Germline V gene sequence: CDR1 SQVTM, CDR2 ANQGSEA. This CDR3 reads CSVGTDYTGELFF. CDR3 coding DNA: TGCAGCGTTGGCACAGACTACACCGGGGAGCTGTTTTTT.